This TCR beta chain was captured by sequencing in a study of T cell changes during pregnancy in multiple sclerosis. The V end lost 5 bases, the J end lost 3 bases, and 8 bases lay between the germline ends. Germline V gene lookup returns CDR1 SEHNR and CDR2 FQNEAQ (reference sequence). This CDR3 contains 12 residues. Sequencing used immunoSEQ multiplex PCR; TCRdb keeps in-frame clones, though not all of them. The table records around 48,000 clones, around 90% of them present only once. Sequenced material: CD8+ T cells from peripheral blood mononuclear cells, taken before pregnancy. The receptor's source is a female donor with multiple sclerosis, enrolled in a pregnancy study. The chain joins TRBV7-9 to TRBJ2-7; D is perhaps TRBD1 (5 bases). CDR3 sequence reads: CASSGALYEQYF. The CDR3 nucleotides are TGTGCCAGCAGCGGGGCTCTCTACGAGCAGTACTTC.